Shown below are 22 T cell receptor beta chains from a single sample sequenced in a study of blood T cell repertoires in COVID-19. The method was immunoSEQ multiplex PCR; TCRdb's version includes in-frame clones alone and lacks a portion of them. The sample shows around 150,000 clones, around 90% of them seen only once. The sample was peripheral blood. The receptors here all came from a woman aged 60-75 years with active or convalescent COVID-19.

This chain uses TRBV6-2 or TRBV6-3 with TRBJ1-2; maybe TRBD1 (5 bases). V gave up 2 bases and J gave up 7 bases, with 8 bases separating them. This CDR3 has 12 amino acids. Germline V gives CDR1 MNHEY, CDR2 SVGEGT. CDR3 nucleotides: TGTGCCAGCAGTTACCAGGGCGGTGGCTACACCTTC. Translation gives CASSYQGGGYTF.

The V and J genes are TRBV6-5 and TRBJ2-7; D unresolved. Germline lookup yields CDR1 MNHEY and CDR2 SVGAGI. V was shortened by 0 bases and J by 0 bases, with 9 bases between the two germline ends. CDR3 length: 15 amino acids. This CDR3 reads CASSYSQRSSYEQYF. CDR3 in DNA: TGTGCCAGCAGTTACTCTCAGAGGAGCTCCTACGAGCAGTACTTC.

The chain joins TRBV9 to TRBJ2-3, with 10 bases that match TRBD2. CDR3 length: 17 amino acids. V dropped 3 bases and J dropped 2; count of bases not matched to a gene: 9. The germline gives CDR1 SGDLS, CDR2 YYNGEE. The CDR3, as DNA: TGTGCCAGCAGCGGGCATCTAGCGGGGGAAGACACAGATACGCAGTATTTT. It is translated as CASSGHLAGEDTDTQYF.

This clone appeared once. This chain connects TRBV19 to TRBJ1-3; TRBD1 matches at 9 bases. The germline V gene has CDR1 LNHDA and CDR2 SQIVND (reference sequence). The CDR3 has 16 amino acids. CDR3 in DNA: TGTGCTTCTGGCCGGGACAGGGTCCCGTCTGGAAACACCATATATTTT. Protein: CASGRDRVPSGNTIYF.

V is TRBV5-5 and J is TRBJ2-1; a possible D gene is TRBD1 (6 bases). Germline V gives CDR1 SGHKS, CDR2 YYEKEE (reference sequence). The CDR3 is 16 residues long. Between the trimmed V and J ends, which lost 2 bases and 7 bases, there was a span of 19 bases. The CDR3 loop is CASSFSGGASSNEQFF. CDR3 coding DNA: TGTGCCAGCAGCTTTAGTGGGGGCGCGTCATCAAATGAGCAGTTCTTC.

The chain has TRBV11-2 and TRBJ1-2, with 7 positions matching TRBD1. Germline loops: CDR1 SGHAT, CDR2 FQNNGV. V trimming: 5 bases; J trimming: 4 bases; junction bases outside the gene matches: 7. CDR3 length equals 14 residues. The CDR3 loop is CASSRSPGGYGYTF. The CDR3 bases are TGTGCCAGCAGCCGGTCCCCAGGGGGCTATGGCTACACCTTC. Filled out from reference TRBV11-2 and TRBJ1-2, the complete variable domain reads EAGVAQSPRYKIIEKRQSVAFWCNPISGHATLYWYQQILGQGPKLLIQFQNNGVVDDSQLPKDRFSAERLKGVDSTLKIQPAKLEDSAVYLCASSRSPGGYGYTFGSGTRLTVV.

The chain joins TRBV15 to TRBJ1-1; 9 bases line up with TRBD1. The CDR3 covers 15 residues. V lost 5 bases, J lost 1 base, and 5 bases stayed unmatched. Germline V lookup: CDR1 LNHNV, CDR2 YYDKDF (reference sequence). CDR3 sequence: CATSRGQGTNTEAFF. The CDR3 nucleotides are TGTGCCACCAGCCGCGGACAGGGGACGAACACTGAAGCTTTCTTT.

CDR3 loop: CSVARGNEQFF. CDR3 DNA: TGCAGCGTTGCTAGAGGCAATGAGCAGTTCTTC. The chain recombines TRBV29-1 with TRBJ2-1; D is unresolved. The V end was cut by 4 bases, the J end by 6 bases, with 7 bases between. Germline loops: CDR1 SQVTM, CDR2 ANQGSEA. CDR3 length: 11 residues.

The V and J genes are TRBV6-5 and TRBJ2-7, with 7 positions matching TRBD1. The CDR3 runs 12 residues. Germline values: CDR1 MNHEY, CDR2 SVGAGI. J gave up 2 bases and V 10 bases, and 5 bases lay outside the gene matches. This CDR3 reads CATGQVPYEQYF. CDR3 DNA sequence: TGTGCCACCGGACAGGTCCCCTACGAGCAGTACTTC.

V is TRBV7-8 and J is TRBJ2-1; 14 nucleotides line up with TRBD2. The CDR3 has 15 residues. Germline CDR1 is SGHVS and CDR2 is FQNEAQ. V shed 4 bases and J 6 bases; nucleotides not matched to a gene: 2. The CDR3 nucleotides read TGTGCCAGCAGCTCGGGACTAGCGGGGGTCAATGAGCAGTTCTTC. Amino acids: CASSSGLAGVNEQFF.

The chain combines TRBV10-3 with TRBJ2-2; TRBD1 matches at 8 bases. The CDR3 extends over 16 amino acids. V was pared by 0 bases and J by 6 bases, with 6 bases of the junction left unmatched. The germline gives CDR1 ENHRY, CDR2 SYGVKD. CDR3: CAISESVTGVAGELFF. CDR3 coding DNA: TGTGCCATCAGTGAGTCGGTGACAGGGGTCGCCGGGGAGCTGTTTTTT.

This clone was recorded only once. V and J are TRBV25-1 and TRBJ1-1, with TRBD1 matching over 8 bases. The CDR3 length is 14 residues. Germline V gene sequence: CDR1 MGHDK, CDR2 SYGVNS. V was clipped by 3 bases and J by 1 base; unmatched bases: 1. The CDR3 loop reads CASSDGQGNTEAFF. DNA for the CDR3: TGTGCCAGCAGTGATGGACAGGGGAACACTGAAGCTTTCTTT.

The V gene is TRBV19, the J gene TRBJ1-3; 7 nucleotides align to TRBD1. Germline V lookup: CDR1 LNHDA, CDR2 SQIVND (reference sequence). J lost 1 base, V lost 8 bases, and 8 bases had no gene match. The CDR3 has 15 amino acids. CDR3 nucleotide sequence: TGTGCCAGTCGAATGACAGGGCCTTCTGGAAACACCATATATTTT. Residues: CASRMTGPSGNTIYF.

The genes are TRBV6-2 or TRBV6-3 and TRBJ2-1, with D unclear. Per the germline V gene, CDR1 is MNHEY and CDR2 is SVGEGT. The length of the CDR3 is 13 residues. The ends were cut back, 2 bases at V and 5 bases at J, with 7 bases in the middle. CDR3 loop: CASSYGVDNEQFF. The CDR3 DNA follows: TGTGCCAGCAGTTACGGAGTGGACAATGAGCAGTTCTTC.

The J gene is TRBJ1-4, the V gene TRBV15, with TRBD1 as a possible D gene (5 bases). Germline V gives CDR1 LNHNV, CDR2 YYDKDF (reference sequence). Trimming cost V 2 bases and J 5 bases, with 18 bases left between them. The CDR3 is made up of 17 amino acids. This CDR3 reads CATSRPPDSAKNEKLFF. The CDR3 DNA is TGTGCCACCAGCAGACCACCAGACAGCGCAAAAAATGAAAAACTGTTTTTT.

The CDR3 region has the DNA TGCGCCAGCAGCCAAAGTACAGGGGGTTATCAGCCCCAGCATTTT. It specifies CASSQSTGGYQPQHF. This chain uses TRBV4-3 with TRBJ1-5, with TRBD1 identical over 8 bases. V lost 2 bases to trimming and J lost 5 bases; unmatched junction nucleotides: 5. This CDR3 contains 15 residues. Germline loops: CDR1 LGHNA, CDR2 YSLEER.

The chain couples TRBV15 to TRBJ2-7; D gene ambiguous. Between the trimmed V and J ends, which lost 0 bases and 4 bases, there was a span of 4 bases. The CDR3 has 12 amino acids. Germline loops: CDR1 LNHNV, CDR2 YYDKDF (reference sequence). The CDR3 coding sequence is TGTGCCACCAGCAGAGATTCTTACGAGCAGTACTTC. Its translation is CATSRDSYEQYF.

This chain links TRBV7-9 with TRBJ2-2; 10 bases align to TRBD1. Germline V gene data show CDR1 as SEHNR and CDR2 as FQNEAQ (reference sequence). V lost 5 bases, J lost 4 bases, and 7 bases stayed unmatched. This CDR3 contains 16 residues. Here the CDR3 DNA reads TGTGCCAGCAGCACCGACTGGGACAGGGGCACCGGGGAGCTGTTTTTT. Its translation is CASSTDWDRGTGELFF.

The chain recombines TRBV5-1 with TRBJ1-3, with D possibly being TRBD1 (5 bases). V was shortened by 0 bases and J by 4 bases, with 14 bases between the two germline ends. The CDR3 has 16 residues. Germline CDR1 SGHRS, CDR2 YFSETQ. The CDR3 bases are TGCGCCAGCAGCTTGGCTGTTGGGGGACTGGGAAACACCATATATTTT. Translation: CASSLAVGGLGNTIYF.

The chain recombines TRBV18 with TRBJ2-1, with TRBD1 matching over 9 bases. V trimming: 5 bases; J trimming: 7 bases; junction bases outside the gene matches: 3. The germline V gene encodes CDR1 KGHSH and CDR2 LQKENI. The CDR3 has 13 residues. The DNA for the CDR3 is TGTGCCAGCTCAACAGGGGGCAAGAATGAGCAGTTCTTC. It translates to CASSTGGKNEQFF.

This clone has only one observation. The rearrangement links TRBV5-1 to TRBJ2-5, with 9 bases that match TRBD1. The CDR3 has 14 residues. J gave up 3 bases and V 4 bases, and 4 bases lay outside the gene matches. Per germline, CDR1 SGHRS and CDR2 YFSETQ. The CDR3 spells CASSPRQGEETQYF. CDR3 nucleotides: TGCGCCAGCAGCCCCAGACAGGGGGAAGAGACCCAGTACTTC.

This clone was found once. The chain combines TRBV10-1 with TRBJ2-7, with TRBD1 matching over 9 bases. CDR3 length: 16 residues. Trimming took 0 bases from V and 1 from J; bases not matched to a gene: 4. Germline CDR1 reads WNHNN; CDR2 reads SYGVQD (reference sequence). This chain's CDR3 is CASSESPGQGSYEQYF. In nucleotides, the CDR3 is TGCGCCAGCAGTGAGTCTCCGGGACAGGGATCCTACGAGCAGTACTTC.